This passage covers 30 T cell receptor beta chains from one sample sequenced in a study of T-cell memory formation after mild COVID-19. TCRdb reprocessed the 5' RACE reads with MiXCR, giving one entry per CDR3 protein. The sample has some 64,000 distinct CDR3 sequences; about 10% are singletons. Sequenced: PBMCs or a T cell subset sorted from them (not recorded which). These receptors were taken from a man between 18 and 29 years old who had mild COVID-19 (a few samples of this study predate the infection). Cell type and time point are not known.

This clonotype was detected only a few times. J is TRBJ1-1 and V is TRBV30; the D gene is possibly TRBD1 (5 bases). Trimming removed 3 bases at V and 0 bases at J, with 11 bases between. Germline CDR1 reads GTSNPN; CDR2 reads SVGIG (reference sequence). The CDR3 loop spans 14 amino acids. In nucleotides, the CDR3 is TGTGCCTGGAGCACAAGACAGATGAACACTGAAGCTTTCTTT. This translates into CAWSTRQMNTEAFF.

This clonotype has only a few counts. CDR3 residues: CASSSGGPNEQFF. The CDR3 region has the DNA TGTGCCAGCAGCTCCGGGGGGCCCAATGAGCAGTTCTTC. V is TRBV7-3 and J is TRBJ2-1, with D possibly matching TRBD2 (7 bases). The CDR3 spans 13 residues. V was trimmed by 4 bases and J by 6 bases, leaving 10 bases between them. CDR1 SGHTA and CDR2 FQGTGA come from the germline V gene.

The gene calls are TRBV29-1 and TRBJ1-1; D is ambiguous. CDR3 length: 11 amino acids. Germline lookup yields CDR1 SQVTM and CDR2 ANQGSEA. V was trimmed by 2 bases and J by 10 bases, leaving 11 bases between them. The DNA of the CDR3 is TGCAGCGTTGAAAGACCCTTACGAGCTTTCTTT. As protein: CSVERPLRAFF.

The table lists this clonotype with a few counts. This sequence joins TRBV20-1 and TRBJ1-1; D unresolved. CDR1 and CDR2 from the germline V gene are DFQATT and SNEGSKA (reference sequence). This CDR3 spans 13 amino acids. V was shortened by 6 bases and J by 3 bases, with 14 bases between the two germline ends. CDR3 nucleotides: TGCAGTGCCCTCAGTCTTGCGGACACTGAAGCTTTCTTT. This encodes CSALSLADTEAFF.

The V gene is TRBV11-3, the J gene TRBJ2-3, with no clear D. The CDR3 runs 13 residues. Germline lookup yields CDR1 SGHNT and CDR2 YENEEA. V shed 3 bases and J shed 2 bases, with 6 bases lying between them. CDR3 residues: CASSLLPTDTQYF. The CDR3 DNA reads as TGTGCCAGCAGCTTGTTACCCACAGATACGCAGTATTTT. Together with reference TRBV11-3 and TRBJ2-3, the CDR3 gives the full variable domain: EAGVVQSPRYKIIEKKQPVAFWCNPISGHNTLYWYLQNLGQGPELLIRYENEEAVDDSQLPKDRFSAERLKGVDSTLKIQPAELGDSAVYLCASSLLPTDTQYFGPGTRLTVL.

This chain connects TRBV12-3 or TRBV12-4 to TRBJ2-1; 7 bases line up with TRBD1. The J segment lost 15 bases and the V segment lost 10 bases, leaving 12 bases of the junction unmatched. The CDR3 is 11 residues long. DNA of the CDR3: TGTGCCAAAGAATACAGGGGAATTCTGTTCTTC. Its protein product is CAKEYRGILFF.

V is TRBV7-9 and J is TRBJ2-3, with D unresolved. Germline CDR1 SEHNR, CDR2 FQNEAQ (reference sequence). This CDR3 is 13 amino acids long. The V gene lost 6 bases and the J gene lost 0 bases, with 7 bases spanning the gap. The CDR3 DNA reads TGTGCCAGCAGACGAGAAAGCACAGATACGCAGTATTTT. Translated, it gives CASRRESTDTQYF.

This clonotype was found many times. The rearrangement uses TRBV4-3 and TRBJ2-5; TRBD2 is a possible D gene (6 bases). CDR3 size: 15 residues. In germline, CDR1 is LGHNA, CDR2 YSLEER. V was pared by 0 bases and J by 1 base, with 9 bases between. CDR3 nucleotide sequence: TGCGCCAGCAGCCAAGATTTGCGGGGCCAAGAGACCCAGTACTTC. It codes for CASSQDLRGQETQYF.

The rearrangement joins TRBV9 to TRBJ2-5; D unclear. V was cut by 4 bases and J by 2 bases, with 9 bases left in between. CDR1 and CDR2 (germline): SGDLS, YYNGEE. The CDR3 consists of 13 residues. CDR3 in DNA: TGTGCCAGCAGCCCCCAGAGGCAAGAGACCCAGTACTTC. Its protein product is CASSPQRQETQYF.

This clonotype was picked up a small number of times. The genes are TRBV24-1 and TRBJ2-3; TRBD2 aligns across 11 bases. V was pared by 3 bases and J by 10 bases, with 5 bases of the junction left unmatched. CDR1 KGHDR and CDR2 SFDVKD come from the germline V gene. This CDR3 has 14 residues. The CDR3: CATSDRMTSGAQYF. The DNA of the CDR3 is TGTGCCACCAGTGATCGAATGACTAGCGGGGCGCAGTATTTT.

This clonotype was found many times. V usage is TRBV4-2 and J usage is TRBJ2-1, with D uncertain. V was trimmed by 0 bases and J by 2 bases, leaving 11 bases between them. CDR1 and CDR2 (germline): LGHNA, YNFKEQ. There are 16 residues in the CDR3. CDR3 region: CASSQEPNVAYNEQFF. In nucleotides, the CDR3 is TGTGCCAGCAGCCAAGAACCGAACGTGGCCTACAATGAGCAGTTCTTC.

The chain joins TRBV4-2 to TRBJ2-6; TRBD2 agrees at 11 bases. CDR3 length equals 17 residues. V shed 3 bases and J 4 bases; nucleotides not matched to a gene: 5. CDR1 is LGHNA and CDR2 is YNFKEQ in the germline V gene. This CDR3 reads CASSHLAGGSGANVLTF. The DNA of the CDR3 is TGTGCCAGCAGCCACCTAGCGGGAGGATCCGGGGCCAACGTCCTGACTTTC.

This rearrangement joins TRBV3-1 to TRBJ1-1; D possibly corresponds to TRBD1 (5 bases). Between the trimmed V and J ends, which lost 4 bases and 6 bases, there was a span of 12 bases. The CDR3 consists of 13 residues. Germline V gene data show CDR1 as LGHDT and CDR2 as YNNKEL (reference sequence). The CDR3 loop is CASSPSGSPEAFF. DNA for the CDR3: TGTGCCAGCAGCCCCTCAGGGTCCCCTGAAGCTTTCTTT.

In this sample, this clonotype turned up a few times. The gene calls are TRBV4-1 and TRBJ1-5; D unclear. Trimming took off 0 bases at V and 3 bases at J, with 18 bases between the two ends. From germline, CDR1 is MGHRA and CDR2 YSYEKL. This CDR3 contains 18 residues. CDR3 bases: TGCGCCAGCAGCCAAGAACAACCCAAGTTCGTCCTCAATCAGCCCCAGCATTTT. Translated, it gives CASSQEQPKFVLNQPQHF.

This chain joins TRBV7-2 and TRBJ1-1; no reliable D call. There are 16 residues in the CDR3. Germline loops: CDR1 SGHTA, CDR2 FQGNSA. V gave up 5 bases and J gave up 3 bases, with 19 bases separating them. The CDR3 DNA is TGTGCCAGCAGCCCCCAGGCGTTACAGAGGGACACTGAAGCTTTCTTT. As protein: CASSPQALQRDTEAFF.

This clonotype has a handful of counts. CDR3 sequence reads: CASSLAPMGEQFF. In nucleotides, the CDR3 is TGTGCCAGCAGCTTAGCCCCCATGGGTGAGCAGTTCTTC. This chain joins TRBV7-6 and TRBJ2-1; D is ambiguous. Trimming took 0 bases from V and 9 from J, leaving 9 bases between them. CDR1 and CDR2 (germline): SGHVS, FNYEAQ. The CDR3 runs 13 residues.

V is TRBV12-3 or TRBV12-4 and J is TRBJ1-5; 8 positions match TRBD1. V dropped 6 bases and J dropped 5; count of bases not matched to a gene: 6. The CDR3 spans 14 residues. CDR3 in DNA: TGTGCCAGCAGCTCGGACAGGGACCATCAGCCCCAGCATTTT. It is translated as CASSSDRDHQPQHF.

The chain has TRBV29-1 and TRBJ1-1, with D maybe TRBD1 (6 bases). This CDR3 has 13 residues. V was pared by 7 bases and J by 4 bases, with 16 bases between. The germline gives CDR1 SQVTM, CDR2 ANQGSEA. In nucleotides, the CDR3 is TGCAGCGCCCTGTGGGGGGCGGGCACTGAAGCTTTCTTT. Protein sequence: CSALWGAGTEAFF.

Only a few counts were recorded for this clonotype. The J gene is TRBJ2-1, the V gene TRBV20-1, with 10 nucleotides matching TRBD1. Germline CDR1 reads DFQATT; CDR2 reads SNEGSKA (reference sequence). CDR3 length: 15 residues. The V segment lost 5 bases and the J segment 10 bases; nucleotides outside the gene matches: 14. CDR3: CSAFYTGTGDWEQFF. CDR3 in DNA: TGCAGTGCTTTTTATACCGGGACAGGGGATTGGGAGCAGTTCTTC.

The gene calls are TRBV5-1 and TRBJ2-4, with D hard to call. The germline V gene encodes CDR1 SGHRS and CDR2 YFSETQ. The CDR3 has 16 residues. The V end lost 4 bases, the J end lost 3 bases, and 17 bases lay between the germline ends. CDR3 coding DNA: TGCGCCAGCAGCCCCCTTTTAGGGCAGAACAAAAACATTCAGTACTTC. This encodes CASSPLLGQNKNIQYF.

In this sample, this clonotype turned up a few times. The chain has TRBV6-6 and TRBJ2-3, with a tentative D call TRBD1 (6 bases). The germline V gene has CDR1 MNHNY and CDR2 SVGAGI (reference sequence). The length of the CDR3 is 20 residues. Trimming removed 4 bases from V and 1 base from J, with 27 bases in between. CDR3 amino acids: CASSSGLGTRRSAGTDTQYF. The CDR3 DNA is TGTGCCAGCAGTTCAGGCCTGGGGACAAGGAGGAGTGCGGGCACAGATACGCAGTATTTT.

In its sample, this clonotype was seen a few times. This chain joins TRBV5-1 and TRBJ2-1, with TRBD1 matching over 12 bases. Germline-derived CDR1 and CDR2 are SGHRS and YFSETQ. V lost 4 bases and J lost 9; bases outside the gene matches: 8. CDR3 length: 15 amino acids. CDR3 nucleotides: TGCGCCAGCAGCGCGGGACAGGGGGCGTACTCTGAGCAGTTCTTC. This codes for CASSAGQGAYSEQFF.

DNA of the CDR3: TGTGCCACCAGCCAAGCCCCCCCGGGCACCGGGGAGCTGTTTTTT. Its translation is CATSQAPPGTGELFF. V usage is TRBV24-1 and J usage is TRBJ2-2, with D unclear. Germline CDR1 is KGHDR and CDR2 is SFDVKD. The CDR3 contains 15 residues. Trimming removed 7 bases at V and 4 bases at J, with 15 bases between.

This clonotype was seen many times. V usage is TRBV12-3 or TRBV12-4 and J usage is TRBJ2-7, with D hard to call. The V gene lost 3 bases and the J gene lost 0 bases, with 6 bases spanning the gap. The CDR3 runs 13 residues. Written as DNA, the CDR3 is TGTGCCAGCAGTTTGAGAGGCTCCTACGAGCAGTACTTC. Encoded protein: CASSLRGSYEQYF.

This clonotype has more than one count but fewer than ten. The chain uses TRBV10-3 and TRBJ1-1, with D uncertain. Per germline, CDR1 ENHRY and CDR2 SYGVKD. This CDR3 region has 13 residues. V shed 7 bases and J shed 3 bases, with 12 bases lying between them. CDR3: CAIMETRDTEAFF. Written as DNA, the CDR3 is TGTGCCATCATGGAGACCCGCGACACTGAAGCTTTCTTT.

V usage is TRBV2 and J usage is TRBJ1-6, with 8 nucleotides matching TRBD1. The CDR3 sequence is 13 residues long. Per the germline V gene, CDR1 is SNHLY and CDR2 is FYNNEI. After removal of 7 bases from V and 9 bases from J, the junction contained 5 bases not matched to a gene. CDR3 residues: CASKGTGGSPLHF. For the CDR3, the DNA is TGTGCCAGCAAAGGGACAGGAGGTTCACCCCTCCACTTT.

This clonotype was observed many times. The chain joins TRBV28 to TRBJ2-2; the D is unclear. CDR1 and CDR2 (germline): MDHEN, SYDVKM. Trimming removed 1 base at V and 1 base at J, with 4 bases between. This CDR3 is 14 amino acids long. The CDR3 coding sequence is TGTGCCAGCAGTTTATCCTGGAACACCGGGGAGCTGTTTTTT. The encoded protein is CASSLSWNTGELFF.

This clonotype has only a few counts. The chain has TRBV19 and TRBJ2-1; D possibly uses TRBD1 or TRBD2 (5 bases each). Per the germline V gene, CDR1 is LNHDA and CDR2 is SQIVND (reference sequence). The CDR3 extends over 13 amino acids. The V end lost 9 bases, the J end lost 4 bases, and 13 bases lay between the germline ends. The CDR3 loop reads CASRRDGYNEQFF. CDR3 DNA sequence: TGTGCCAGCCGCCGGGACGGTTACAATGAGCAGTTCTTC.

This clonotype was seen a few times. This chain uses TRBV29-1 with TRBJ2-3; TRBD1 aligns across 7 bases. The CDR3 contains 16 residues. V was pared by 5 bases and J by 4 bases, with 15 bases of the junction left unmatched. Germline V lookup: CDR1 SQVTM, CDR2 ANQGSEA. The CDR3 spells CSVRFGTVGLSDTQYF. DNA of the CDR3: TGCAGCGTTCGGTTTGGGACAGTCGGACTTTCAGATACGCAGTATTTT.

This clonotype is medium-sized by share. The chain uses TRBV5-1 and TRBJ2-5; the match to TRBD2 covers 13 bases. Looked up from germline, CDR1 is SGHRS and CDR2 is YFSETQ. Trimming cost V 3 bases and J 8 bases; bases outside gene matches: 16. The length of the CDR3 is 18 residues. The CDR3 protein is CASSWRTSGGPTGETQYF. CDR3 nucleotides: TGCGCCAGCAGCTGGAGGACTAGCGGGGGACCCACGGGGGAAACCCAGTACTTC.